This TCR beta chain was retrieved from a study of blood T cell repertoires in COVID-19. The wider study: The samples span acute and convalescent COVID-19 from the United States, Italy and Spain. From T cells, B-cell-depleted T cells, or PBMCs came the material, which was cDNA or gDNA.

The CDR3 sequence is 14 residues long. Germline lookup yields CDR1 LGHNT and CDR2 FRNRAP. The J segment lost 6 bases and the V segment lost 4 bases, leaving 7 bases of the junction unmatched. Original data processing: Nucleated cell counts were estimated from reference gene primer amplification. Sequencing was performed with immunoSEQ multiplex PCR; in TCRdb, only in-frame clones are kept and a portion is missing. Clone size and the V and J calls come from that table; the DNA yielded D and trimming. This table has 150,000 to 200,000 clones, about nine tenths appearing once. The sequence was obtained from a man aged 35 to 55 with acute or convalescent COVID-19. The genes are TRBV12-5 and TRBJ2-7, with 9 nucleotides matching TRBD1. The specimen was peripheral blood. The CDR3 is CASGSSGQGGEQYF. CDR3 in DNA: TGTGCTAGTGGTTCTTCGGGACAGGGCGGCGAGCAGTACTTC.